This T cell receptor beta chain appears in the sequencing data of a study of shared clonotypes between healthy human individuals. Repertoires were generated with immunoSEQ multiplex PCR, while TCRdb's copy carries only in-frame clones and drops some. The top ten clones hold roughly 2% of a sample with 550,000 to 700,000 clones, about 80% of them seen once. Study-wide points: With four donors compared, approximately 5% of naive CD4 clonotypes were shared.

With regard to this clone: No antigen is known for it.

V was shortened by 0 bases and J by 0 bases, with 18 bases between the two germline ends. The germline V gene encodes CDR1 SGHTS and CDR2 YDEGEE. The CDR3 extends over 18 amino acids. Among the donors, all were Caucasian adults who lived in Nashville, Tennessee. The rearrangement uses TRBV5-8 and TRBJ1-2, with D possibly being TRBD1 (6 bases). The receptor was derived from a woman in her twenties or thirties in good health. The sample was memory CD4+ T cells sorted from blood. Subset denoted: CD45RA-negative fraction. The CDR3 coding sequence is TGTGCCAGCAGCTTGGCGAACAGGGAAATGGGTTCTAACTATGGCTACACCTTC. Protein: CASSLANREMGSNYGYTF.